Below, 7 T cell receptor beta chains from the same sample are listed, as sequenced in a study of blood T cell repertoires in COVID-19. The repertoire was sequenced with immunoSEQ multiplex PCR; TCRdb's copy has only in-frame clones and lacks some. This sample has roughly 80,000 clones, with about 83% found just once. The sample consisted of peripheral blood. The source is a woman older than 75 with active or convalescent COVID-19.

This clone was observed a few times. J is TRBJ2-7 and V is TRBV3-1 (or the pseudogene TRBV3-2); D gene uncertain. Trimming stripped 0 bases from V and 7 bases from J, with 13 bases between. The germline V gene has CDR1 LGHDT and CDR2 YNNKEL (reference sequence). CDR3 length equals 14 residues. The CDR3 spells CASSQEVPGQEQYF. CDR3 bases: TGTGCCAGCAGCCAAGAGGTTCCGGGTCAAGAGCAGTACTTC.

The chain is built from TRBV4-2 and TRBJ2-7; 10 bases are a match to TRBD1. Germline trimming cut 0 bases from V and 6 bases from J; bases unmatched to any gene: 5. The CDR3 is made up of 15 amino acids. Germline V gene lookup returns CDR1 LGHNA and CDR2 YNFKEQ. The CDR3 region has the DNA TGTGCCAGCAGCCAAGATGTGGACAGGGGGGGCGAGCAGTACTTC. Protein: CASSQDVDRGGEQYF.

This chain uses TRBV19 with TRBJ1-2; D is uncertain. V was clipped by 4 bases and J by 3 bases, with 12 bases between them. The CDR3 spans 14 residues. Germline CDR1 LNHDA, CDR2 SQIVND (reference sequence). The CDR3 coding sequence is TGTGCCAGTAGTAGGCGGGATACGTACTATGGCTACACCTTC. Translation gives CASSRRDTYYGYTF. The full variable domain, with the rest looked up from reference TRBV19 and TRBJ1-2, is DGGITQSPKYLFRKEGQNVTLSCEQNLNHDAMYWYRQDPGQGLRLIYYSQIVNDFQKGDIAEGYSVSREKKESFPLTVTSAQKNPTAFYLCASSRRDTYYGYTFGSGTRLTVV.

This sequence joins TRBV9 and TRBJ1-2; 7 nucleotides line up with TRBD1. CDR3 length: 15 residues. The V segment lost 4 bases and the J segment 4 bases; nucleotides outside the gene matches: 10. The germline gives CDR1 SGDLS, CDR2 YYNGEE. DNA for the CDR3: TGTGCCAGCAGCCCAGAGACAGGGTTCTTCTATGGCTACACCTTC. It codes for CASSPETGFFYGYTF. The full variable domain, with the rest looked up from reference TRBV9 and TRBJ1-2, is DSGVTQTPKHLITATGQRVTLRCSPRSGDLSVYWYQQSLDQGLQFLIQYYNGEERAKGNILERFSAQQFPDLHSELNLSSLELGDSALYFCASSPETGFFYGYTFGSGTRLTVV.

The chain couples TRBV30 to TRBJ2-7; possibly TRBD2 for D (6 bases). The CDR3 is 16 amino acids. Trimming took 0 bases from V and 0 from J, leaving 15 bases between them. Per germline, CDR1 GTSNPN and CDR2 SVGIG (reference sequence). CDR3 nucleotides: TGTGCCTGGAGTGTCCAACAAGCGGGCAGCTCCTACGAGCAGTACTTC. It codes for CAWSVQQAGSSYEQYF.

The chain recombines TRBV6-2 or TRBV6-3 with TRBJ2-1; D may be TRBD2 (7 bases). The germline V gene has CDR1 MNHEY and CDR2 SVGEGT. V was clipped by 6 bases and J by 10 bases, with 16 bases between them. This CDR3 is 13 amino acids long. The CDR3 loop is CASSDLRGGEQFF. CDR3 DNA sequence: TGTGCCAGCAGCGACCTCAGGGGAGGGGAGCAGTTCTTC.

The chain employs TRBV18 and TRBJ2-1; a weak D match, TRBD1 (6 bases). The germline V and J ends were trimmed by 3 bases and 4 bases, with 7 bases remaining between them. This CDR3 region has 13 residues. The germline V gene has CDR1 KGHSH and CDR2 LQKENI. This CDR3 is CASSPGQYNEQFF. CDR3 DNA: TGTGCCAGCTCACCTGGACAGTACAATGAGCAGTTCTTC.